These T cell receptor beta chains were read from a single sample in a study of T cell responses to AZD1222 COVID-19 vaccine. Sequencing was performed with immunoSEQ multiplex PCR; in TCRdb, only in-frame clones are kept and a portion is missing. The sample lists about 120,000 clones; 70% to 90% were seen once. The sequences come from peripheral blood, collected on day 0 of AZD1222 vaccination. These receptors all stem from an adult in good health. Both conserved end residues are part of each CDR3. The D gene is left open where the match is weak. The listing skips clone size in some rows; elsewhere it reads once, few, many or a size class.

j_call v_call d_call clone_size cdr3_aa cdr3_nt
TRBJ1-6 TRBV4-1 NA NA CASSQGEINSPLHF TGCGCCAGCAGCCAAGGAGAGATAAATTCACCCCTCCACTTT
TRBJ2-7 TRBV7-2 NA NA CASSLEVLDGYEQYF TGTGCCAGCAGCTTAGAGGTTCTTGACGGCTACGAGCAGTACTTC
TRBJ2-5 TRBV7-2 NA NA CASSLVRGRETQYF TGTGCCAGCAGCTTAGTGCGTGGTCGAGAGACCCAGTACTTC
TRBJ1-2 TRBV7-2 NA NA CASSLGGGRNVYGYTF TGTGCCAGCAGCTTAGGAGGGGGGCGGAACGTCTATGGCTACACCTTC
TRBJ2-2 TRBV18 NA NA CASSPGRNGELFF TGTGCCAGCTCACCCGGGCGGAACGGGGAGCTGTTTTTT
TRBJ1-1 TRBV11-3 NA once CASSQTPLNTEAFF TGTGCCAGCAGCCAGACCCCCCTTAACACTGAAGCTTTCTTT
TRBJ2-4 TRBV5-4 NA NA CASSQQLGVANIQYF TGTGCCAGCAGCCAACAACTAGGGGTCGCAAACATTCAGTACTTC
TRBJ2-7 TRBV7-2 TRBD1 few CASSPAGTGAVEQYF TGTGCCAGCAGTCCAGCTGGGACAGGGGCCGTCGAGCAGTACTTC
TRBJ2-2 TRBV7-3 TRBD1 NA CASSLMGTGSTGELFF TGTGCCAGCAGCTTAATGGGGACAGGGTCCACCGGGGAGCTGTTTTTT
TRBJ1-1 TRBV14 NA NA CASSQDLTAGGWVTEAFF TGTGCCAGCAGCCAAGATCTTACGGCCGGCGGTTGGGTGACTGAAGCTTTCTTT
TRBJ1-2 TRBV7-2 TRBD1 NA CASSFDRGLNGYTF TGTGCCAGCAGCTTCGACAGGGGTCTTAATGGCTACACCTTC
TRBJ2-7 TRBV5-1 TRBD1 NA CASSPEGAYEQYF TGCGCCAGCAGCCCTGAGGGGGCTTACGAGCAGTACTTC
TRBJ2-4 TRBV6-1 NA NA CASSEMDARDDQYF TGTGCCAGCAGTGAAATGGACGCCCGGGACGATCAGTACTTC
TRBJ1-4 TRBV6-5 NA few CASSPDSPTNEKLFF TGTGCCAGCAGTCCTGATAGCCCAACTAATGAAAAACTGTTTTTT
TRBJ1-6 TRBV9 NA NA CASSVDGRVSYNSPLHF TGTGCCAGCAGCGTAGATGGTCGCGTCTCCTATAATTCACCCCTCCACTTT
TRBJ1-2 TRBV5-1 NA NA CASSLGQIDGHTF TGCGCCAGCAGCTTGGGGCAGATAGATGGCCACACCTTC
TRBJ1-6 TRBV2 NA NA CASSVQGRGNSPLHF TGTGCCAGCAGTGTACAGGGTAGAGGTAATTCACCCCTCCACTTT
TRBJ2-2 TRBV3-1/TRBV3-2 NA NA CASRSSAGTPVGELFF TGTGCCAGCAGATCCTCTGCTGGGACACCTGTCGGGGAGCTGTTTTTT